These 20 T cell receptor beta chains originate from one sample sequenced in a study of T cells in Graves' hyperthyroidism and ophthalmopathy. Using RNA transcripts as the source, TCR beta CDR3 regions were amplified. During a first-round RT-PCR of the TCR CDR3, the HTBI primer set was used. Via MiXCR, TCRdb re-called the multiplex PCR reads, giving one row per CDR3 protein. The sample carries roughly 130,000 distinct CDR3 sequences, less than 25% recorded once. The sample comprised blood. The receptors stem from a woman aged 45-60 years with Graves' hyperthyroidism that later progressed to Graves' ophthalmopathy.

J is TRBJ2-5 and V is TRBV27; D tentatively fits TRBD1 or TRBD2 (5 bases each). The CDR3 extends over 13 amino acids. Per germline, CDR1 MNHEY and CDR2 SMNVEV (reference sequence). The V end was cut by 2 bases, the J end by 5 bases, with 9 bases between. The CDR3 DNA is TGTGCCAGCAGTTTACTGGGGACGGAGACCCAGTACTTC. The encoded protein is CASSLLGTETQYF.

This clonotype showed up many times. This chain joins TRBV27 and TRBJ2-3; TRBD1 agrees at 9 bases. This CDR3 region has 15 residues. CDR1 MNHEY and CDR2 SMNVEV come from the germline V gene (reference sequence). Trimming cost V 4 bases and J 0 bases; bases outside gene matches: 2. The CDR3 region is CASSSGQGSTDTQYF. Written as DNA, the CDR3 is TGTGCCAGCAGTTCCGGACAGGGGAGCACAGATACGCAGTATTTT.

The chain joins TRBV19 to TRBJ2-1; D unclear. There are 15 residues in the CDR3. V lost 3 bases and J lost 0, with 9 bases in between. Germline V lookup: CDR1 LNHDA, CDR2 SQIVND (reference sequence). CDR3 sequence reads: CASSMGGSSYNEQFF. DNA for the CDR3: TGTGCCAGTAGTATGGGCGGTAGCTCCTACAATGAGCAGTTCTTC.

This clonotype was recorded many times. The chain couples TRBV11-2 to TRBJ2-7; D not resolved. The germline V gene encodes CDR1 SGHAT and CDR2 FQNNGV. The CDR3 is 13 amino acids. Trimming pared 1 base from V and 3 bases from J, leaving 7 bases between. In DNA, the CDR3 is TGTGCCAGCAGCTTAGGCAATAACTACGAGCAGTACTTC. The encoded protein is CASSLGNNYEQYF. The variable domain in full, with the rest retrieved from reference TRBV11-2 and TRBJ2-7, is EAGVAQSPRYKIIEKRQSVAFWCNPISGHATLYWYQQILGQGPKLLIQFQNNGVVDDSQLPKDRFSAERLKGVDSTLKIQPAKLEDSAVYLCASSLGNNYEQYFGPGTRLTVT.

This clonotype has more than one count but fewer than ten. The CDR3 protein is CASSENPGNGELFF. CDR3 in DNA: TGTGCCAGCAGTGAAAATCCGGGAAACGGGGAGCTGTTTTTT. The chain uses TRBV25-1 and TRBJ2-2; a weak D match, TRBD2 (5 bases). This CDR3 comprises 14 residues. Germline values: CDR1 MGHDK, CDR2 SYGVNS. The V end lost 2 bases, the J end lost 7 bases, and 11 bases lay between the germline ends.

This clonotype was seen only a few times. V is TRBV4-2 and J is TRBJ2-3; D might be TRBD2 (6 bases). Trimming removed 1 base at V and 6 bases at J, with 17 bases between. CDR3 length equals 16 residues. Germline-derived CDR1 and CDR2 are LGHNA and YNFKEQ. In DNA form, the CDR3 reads TGTGCCAGCAGCCAAGGAGGCCTACGGGAGCGTGATACGCAGTATTTT. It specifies CASSQGGLRERDTQYF.

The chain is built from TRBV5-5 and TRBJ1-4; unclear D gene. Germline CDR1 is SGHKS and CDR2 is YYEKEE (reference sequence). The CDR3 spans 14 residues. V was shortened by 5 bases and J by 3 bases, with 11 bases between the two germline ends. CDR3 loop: CASRGGMANEKLFF. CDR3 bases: TGTGCCAGCAGAGGAGGGATGGCTAATGAAAAACTGTTTTTT.

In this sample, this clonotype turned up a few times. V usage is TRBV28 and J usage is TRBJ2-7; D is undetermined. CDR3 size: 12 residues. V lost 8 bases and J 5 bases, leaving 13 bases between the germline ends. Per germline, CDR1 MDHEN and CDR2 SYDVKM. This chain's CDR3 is CASSLVIHEQYF. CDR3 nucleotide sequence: TGTGCCAGCTCACTCGTCATCCACGAGCAGTACTTC.

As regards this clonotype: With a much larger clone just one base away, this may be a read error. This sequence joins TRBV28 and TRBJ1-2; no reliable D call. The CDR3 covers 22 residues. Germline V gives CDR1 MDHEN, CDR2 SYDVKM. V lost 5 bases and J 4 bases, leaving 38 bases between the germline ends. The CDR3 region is CASSPTNSYAFRARNRSYGYTF. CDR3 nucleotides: TGTGCCAGCAGTCCGACCAATTCCTATGCCTTCCGGGCGCGAAATCGGAGCTATGGCTACACCTTC.

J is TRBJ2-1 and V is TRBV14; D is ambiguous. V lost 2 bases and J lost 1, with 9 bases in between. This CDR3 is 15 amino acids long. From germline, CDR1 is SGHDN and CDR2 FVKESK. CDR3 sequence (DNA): TGTGCCAGCAGCCAATATAGGTGGTCCTACAATGAGCAGTTCTTC. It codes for CASSQYRWSYNEQFF.

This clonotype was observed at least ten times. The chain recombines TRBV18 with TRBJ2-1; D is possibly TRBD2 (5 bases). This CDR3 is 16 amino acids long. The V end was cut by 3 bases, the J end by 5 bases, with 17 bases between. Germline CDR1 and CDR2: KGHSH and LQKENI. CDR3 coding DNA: TGTGCCAGCTCACCGCGAGGGTCCCGTTTAAACAATGAGCAGTTCTTC. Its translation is CASSPRGSRLNNEQFF.

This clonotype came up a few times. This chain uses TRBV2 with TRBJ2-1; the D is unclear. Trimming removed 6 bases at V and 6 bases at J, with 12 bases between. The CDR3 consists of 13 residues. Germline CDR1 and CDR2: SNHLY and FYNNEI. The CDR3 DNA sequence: TGTGCCAGCAGGGCGGACGTCCCCAATGAGCAGTTCTTC. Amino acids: CASRADVPNEQFF.

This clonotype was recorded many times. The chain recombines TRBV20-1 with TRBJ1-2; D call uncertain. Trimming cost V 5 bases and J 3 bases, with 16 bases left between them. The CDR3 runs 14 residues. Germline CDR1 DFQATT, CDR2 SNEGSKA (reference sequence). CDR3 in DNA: TGCAGTGCTTCAGACGTGGCCTCCCACTATGGCTACACCTTC. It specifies CSASDVASHYGYTF.

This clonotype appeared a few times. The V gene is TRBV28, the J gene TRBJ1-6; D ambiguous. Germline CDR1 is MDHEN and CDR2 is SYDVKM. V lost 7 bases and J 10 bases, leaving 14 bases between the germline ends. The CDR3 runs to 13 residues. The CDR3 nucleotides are TGTGCCAGCATAAAGGATGTGGGCTCACCCCTCCACTTT. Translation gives CASIKDVGSPLHF. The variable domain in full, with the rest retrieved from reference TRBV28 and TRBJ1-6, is DVKVTQSSRYLVKRTGEKVFLECVQDMDHENMFWYRQDPGLGLRLIYFSYDVKMKEKGDIPEGYSVSREKKERFSLILESASTNQTSMYLCASIKDVGSPLHFGNGTRLTVT.

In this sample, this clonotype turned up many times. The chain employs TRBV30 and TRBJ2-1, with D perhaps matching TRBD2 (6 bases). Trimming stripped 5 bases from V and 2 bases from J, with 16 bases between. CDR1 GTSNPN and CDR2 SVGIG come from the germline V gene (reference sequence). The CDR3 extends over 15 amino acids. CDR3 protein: CAWGPLERAYNEQFF. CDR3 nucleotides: TGTGCCTGGGGGCCCCTAGAGCGGGCCTACAATGAGCAGTTCTTC.

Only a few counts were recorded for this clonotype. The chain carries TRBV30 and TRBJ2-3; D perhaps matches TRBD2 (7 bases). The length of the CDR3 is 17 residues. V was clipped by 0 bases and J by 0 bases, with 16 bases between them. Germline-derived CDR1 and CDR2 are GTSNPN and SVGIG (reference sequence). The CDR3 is CAWSVKRGGASTDTQYF. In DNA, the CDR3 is TGTGCCTGGAGTGTTAAGAGGGGGGGCGCCAGCACAGATACGCAGTATTTT.

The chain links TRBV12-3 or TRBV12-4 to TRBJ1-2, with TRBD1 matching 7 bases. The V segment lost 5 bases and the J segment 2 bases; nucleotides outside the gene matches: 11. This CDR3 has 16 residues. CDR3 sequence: CASSPRSGQINYGYTF. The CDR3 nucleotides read TGTGCCAGCAGTCCCCGCTCGGGACAGATAAACTATGGCTACACCTTC.

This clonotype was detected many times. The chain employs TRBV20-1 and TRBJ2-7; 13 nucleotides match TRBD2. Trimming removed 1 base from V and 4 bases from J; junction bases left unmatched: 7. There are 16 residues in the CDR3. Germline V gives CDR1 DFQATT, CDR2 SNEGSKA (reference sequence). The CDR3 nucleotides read TGCAGTGCTAGAGCGACAGGACTAGCGGGAGTGTACGAGCAGTACTTC. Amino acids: CSARATGLAGVYEQYF.

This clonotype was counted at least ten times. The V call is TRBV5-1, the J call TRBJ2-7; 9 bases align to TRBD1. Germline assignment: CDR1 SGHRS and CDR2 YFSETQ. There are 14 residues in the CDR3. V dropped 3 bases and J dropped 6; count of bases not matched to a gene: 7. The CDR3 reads CASSSGTGSREQYF. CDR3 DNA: TGCGCCAGCAGCTCCGGGACAGGGTCCCGCGAGCAGTACTTC.

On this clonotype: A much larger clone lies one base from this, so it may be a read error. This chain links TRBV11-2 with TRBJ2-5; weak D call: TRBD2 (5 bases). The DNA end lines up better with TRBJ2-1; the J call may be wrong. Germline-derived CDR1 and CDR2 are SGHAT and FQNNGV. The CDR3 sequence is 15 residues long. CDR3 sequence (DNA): TGCGCCAGCAGCCAAGATCGCACACTAAGGGAGACCCAGTTCTTC. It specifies CASSQDRTLRETQFF.